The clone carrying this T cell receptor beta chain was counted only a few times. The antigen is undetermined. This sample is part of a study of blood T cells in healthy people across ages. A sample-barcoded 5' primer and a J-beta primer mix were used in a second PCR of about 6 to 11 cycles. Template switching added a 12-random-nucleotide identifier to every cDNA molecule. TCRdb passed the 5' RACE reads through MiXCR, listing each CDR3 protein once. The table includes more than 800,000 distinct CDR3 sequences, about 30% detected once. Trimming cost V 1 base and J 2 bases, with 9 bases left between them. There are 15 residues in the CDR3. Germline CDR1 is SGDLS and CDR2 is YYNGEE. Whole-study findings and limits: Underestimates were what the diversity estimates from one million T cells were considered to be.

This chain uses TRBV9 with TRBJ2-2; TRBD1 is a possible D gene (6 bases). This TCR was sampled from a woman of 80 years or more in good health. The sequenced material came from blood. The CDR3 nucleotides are TGTGCCAGCAGCGTAATGGGACAAAACACCGGGGAGCTGTTTTTT. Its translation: CASSVMGQNTGELFF.